The present entry profiles one T cell receptor beta chain with its context. The target antigen is unknown. This entry belongs to a study of vaccination and CD4 T cells after COVID-19. An Oncomine TCR Beta short-read assay was used to sequence the DNA from cultured CD4+ T cells. MiXCR, applied by TCRdb to the PCR reads, yields one record per CDR3 protein. Among 15,000 or so distinct CDR3 sequences listed, roughly 65% were seen once. J was trimmed by 12 bases and V by 6 bases; bases with no gene match: 12. The CDR3 covers 14 residues. CDR1 is SNHLY, CDR2 FYNNEI, per germline. Treatment indicated: approximately 11-day PBMC culture with coronavirus spike peptide pools or control peptides (ViraFEST assay). Convalescent patients tested SARS-CoV-2 PCR positive from March to December 2020, before Alpha, Beta and Delta emerged.

The TCR sequence derives from a human donor who had recovered from COVID-19. Input material: CD4+ T cells from blood, cultured in vitro. This sequence joins TRBV2 and TRBJ2-1, with 9 bases that match TRBD2. The CDR3 region has the DNA TGTGCCAGCAGGGCCGGGACTAGCTATAGGGTGCAGTTCTTC. It codes for CASRAGTSYRVQFF.